This passage covers 27 T cell receptor beta chains from one sample sequenced in a study of T cells in Graves' hyperthyroidism and ophthalmopathy. Regions amplified from RNA transcripts were the TCR beta CDR3 regions. The HTBI set primed first-round TCR CDR3 RT-PCR. MiXCR, run by TCRdb on the multiplex PCR reads, gives a single entry per CDR3 protein. Among under 650,000 distinct CDR3 sequences listed, 15% to 20% were seen once. The sample consisted of blood. The receptors were gathered from a woman aged 25 to 39 with Graves' hyperthyroidism.

This clonotype was recorded many times. This chain uses TRBV11-2 with TRBJ2-4, with D hard to call. In germline, CDR1 is SGHAT, CDR2 FQNNGV. Trimming left V 1 base short and J 1 base short, with 8 bases between. The CDR3 consists of 15 residues. The CDR3 DNA is TGTGCCAGCAGCTTAGTGGTGGGCGCCAAAAACATTCAGTACTTC. The encoded protein is CASSLVVGAKNIQYF.

In this sample, this clonotype turned up many times. The J gene is TRBJ2-1, the V gene TRBV18, with 10 bases identical to TRBD1. The V gene's germline CDR1 is KGHSH and CDR2 LQKENI. The CDR3 is 14 residues long. Losses at the gene ends were 2 bases for V and 10 bases for J; bases not matched to a gene: 5. CDR3 region: CASSPAGTGDEQFF. The CDR3 nucleotides read TGTGCCAGCTCACCAGCCGGGACAGGGGACGAGCAGTTCTTC.

This clonotype has ten or more counts. The chain has TRBV12-3 or TRBV12-4 and TRBJ2-1; TRBD2 agrees at 9 bases. V lost 6 bases to trimming and J lost 4 bases; unmatched junction nucleotides: 4. The CDR3 has 14 amino acids. CDR3 in DNA: TGTGCCAGCAGGGGGACTAGCCGTTACAATGAGCAGTTCTTC. This encodes CASRGTSRYNEQFF.

The chain carries TRBV5-1 and TRBJ2-2; 7 positions agree with TRBD1. V was pared by 4 bases and J by 4 bases, with 10 bases of the junction left unmatched. Per germline, CDR1 SGHRS and CDR2 YFSETQ. The CDR3 is 16 amino acids. The CDR3 region is CASSEIEGAPTGELFF. The CDR3 nucleotides are TGCGCCAGCAGCGAGATAGAGGGGGCGCCCACCGGGGAGCTGTTTTTT.

The genes are TRBV10-1 and TRBJ2-3, with TRBD1 matching 7 bases. J gave up 3 bases and V 2 bases, and 5 bases lay outside the gene matches. Germline loops: CDR1 WNHNN, CDR2 SYGVQD (reference sequence). CDR3 size: 15 residues. CDR3 sequence: CASSENRGLTDTQYF. In DNA form, the CDR3 reads TGCGCCAGCAGTGAGAACAGGGGCCTTACAGATACGCAGTATTTT.

With regard to this clonotype: A read error may produce the germline difference seen at one junction end. V and J are TRBV5-1 and TRBJ1-1; 9 bases agree with TRBD1. Germline CDR1 and CDR2: SGHRS and YFSETQ. The CDR3 runs 16 residues. The CDR3 region is CASSLLQGARNTEDFF. The CDR3 nucleotides are TGCGCCAGCAGCTTGCTACAGGGGGCGAGGAACACTGAAGATTTCTTT. Looking up the rest from reference TRBV5-1 and TRBJ1-1 gives the full variable domain: KAGVTQTPRYLIKTRGQQVTLSCSPISGHRSVSWYQQTPGQGLQFLFEYFSETQRNKGNFPGRFSGRQFSNSRSEMNVSTLELGDSALYLCASSLLQGARNTEDFFGQGTRLTVV.

At least ten counts were recorded for this clonotype. This chain connects TRBV11-2 to TRBJ1-3; D is ambiguous. The germline V and J ends were trimmed by 3 bases and 4 bases, with 4 bases remaining between them. The CDR3 consists of 12 residues. The germline gives CDR1 SGHAT, CDR2 FQNNGV. CDR3 residues: CASSFWGNTIYF. In nucleotides, the CDR3 is TGTGCCAGCAGCTTTTGGGGAAACACCATATATTTT. The full variable domain, its missing parts supplied by reference TRBV11-2 and TRBJ1-3, is EAGVAQSPRYKIIEKRQSVAFWCNPISGHATLYWYQQILGQGPKLLIQFQNNGVVDDSQLPKDRFSAERLKGVDSTLKIQPAKLEDSAVYLCASSFWGNTIYFGEGSWLTVV.

This sequence joins TRBV19 and TRBJ2-1; TRBD2 aligns across 8 bases. The CDR3 sequence is 15 residues long. Germline V CDR1 and CDR2: LNHDA, SQIVND (reference sequence). The J segment lost 2 bases and the V segment lost 6 bases, leaving 6 bases of the junction unmatched. The CDR3 loop is CASRPSGGAYNEQFF. Here the CDR3 DNA reads TGTGCCAGTAGGCCATCGGGAGGGGCCTACAATGAGCAGTTCTTC.

The gene calls are TRBV12-3 or TRBV12-4 and TRBJ2-3; possible D gene TRBD1, 6 bases. V dropped 1 base and J dropped 5 bases, with 19 bases sitting between them. The CDR3 sequence is 17 residues long. In DNA, the CDR3 is TGTGCCAGCAGTTTAGGAGTGGGCAGGGGCCCTGAAGATACGCAGTATTTT. Protein sequence: CASSLGVGRGPEDTQYF.

The chain couples TRBV19 to TRBJ1-1; D is ambiguous. The germline V gene encodes CDR1 LNHDA and CDR2 SQIVND (reference sequence). Trimming took off 0 bases at V and 1 base at J, with 9 bases between the two ends. The CDR3 contains 15 residues. The CDR3 sequence is CASSIEQETNTEAFF. In DNA form, the CDR3 reads TGTGCCAGTAGTATAGAGCAGGAAACGAACACTGAAGCTTTCTTT. The whole variable domain, remainder taken from reference TRBV19 and TRBJ1-1, is DGGITQSPKYLFRKEGQNVTLSCEQNLNHDAMYWYRQDPGQGLRLIYYSQIVNDFQKGDIAEGYSVSREKKESFPLTVTSAQKNPTAFYLCASSIEQETNTEAFFGQGTRLTVV.

Many counts were recorded for this clonotype. The J gene is TRBJ2-1, the V gene TRBV12-3 or TRBV12-4; 8 nucleotides align to TRBD1. The J segment lost 8 bases and the V segment lost 6 bases, leaving 9 bases of the junction unmatched. CDR3 length: 14 residues. This chain's CDR3 is CASSQGAGPHEQFF. In nucleotides, the CDR3 is TGTGCCAGCAGCCAGGGGGCAGGACCCCATGAGCAGTTCTTC.

There are many counts of this clonotype. The CDR3 coding sequence is TGCAGCGTTGAAGAGGGCAGCTACGAGCAGTACTTC. Its protein product is CSVEEGSYEQYF. This rearrangement joins TRBV29-1 to TRBJ2-7; D uncertain. CDR1 and CDR2 (germline): SQVTM, ANQGSEA. The CDR3 is 12 residues long. V was clipped by 0 bases and J by 3 bases, with 6 bases between them.

The chain combines TRBV20-1 with TRBJ2-1; weak D call: TRBD2 (6 bases). CDR3 length equals 16 residues. Per germline, CDR1 DFQATT and CDR2 SNEGSKA (reference sequence). Deletions cut 3 bases from V and 3 bases from J, with 18 bases between. This chain's CDR3 is CSASHINSGIYNEQFF. In DNA form, the CDR3 reads TGCAGTGCTAGCCACATTAATAGCGGAATCTACAATGAGCAGTTCTTC.

In this sample, this clonotype turned up many times. The chain links TRBV28 to TRBJ1-2; D call uncertain. Germline V CDR1 and CDR2: MDHEN, SYDVKM. With 4 bases removed from V and 4 bases from J, the gap between germline ends came to 13 bases. The CDR3 covers 14 residues. The DNA of the CDR3 is TGTGCCAGCAGTTCCCCCCCACAGAGCTATGGCTACACCTTC. Its translation: CASSSPPQSYGYTF.

This clonotype has a handful of counts. The genes are TRBV6-1 and TRBJ1-5; TRBD1 matches 11 bases. V lost 7 bases, J lost 0 bases, and 5 bases stayed unmatched. This CDR3 has 16 residues. In germline, CDR1 is MNHNS, CDR2 SASEGT. DNA of the CDR3: TGTGCCAGCACCAGGACAGGGGGCTATAGCAATCAGCCCCAGCATTTT. The encoded protein is CASTRTGGYSNQPQHF.

This clonotype has ten or more counts. The V call is TRBV7-2, the J call TRBJ2-7; D is perhaps TRBD2 (6 bases). CDR1 and CDR2 (germline): SGHTA, FQGNSA. The CDR3 extends over 14 amino acids. V lost 2 bases and J lost 6, with 14 bases in between. DNA of the CDR3: TGTGCCAGCAGCTTAATGGAGGGCTGGGGCGAGCAGTACTTC. It is translated as CASSLMEGWGEQYF.

The sample holds a few counts of this clonotype. The chain couples TRBV5-4 to TRBJ2-1; 11 nucleotides agree with TRBD2. With V trimmed by 0 bases and J by 0 bases, 5 bases remained unmatched. Germline V lookup: CDR1 SGHNT, CDR2 YYREEE (reference sequence). The CDR3 runs 18 residues. The CDR3 region is CASSLGLAGLSSYNEQFF. The DNA of the CDR3 is TGTGCCAGCAGCTTGGGACTAGCGGGGCTAAGCTCCTACAATGAGCAGTTCTTC.

This clonotype was detected many times. The chain couples TRBV12-3 or TRBV12-4 to TRBJ2-2; TRBD1 matches at 7 bases. The V gene end was trimmed by 3 bases and the J gene end by 8 bases; junction bases not matched to a gene: 3. The CDR3 has 13 amino acids. For the CDR3, the DNA is TGTGCCAGCAGTTTGGACAGGATGGGGGAGCTGTTTTTT. It encodes CASSLDRMGELFF.

This clonotype was observed many times. The chain employs TRBV11-2 and TRBJ2-1, with 8 bases aligning to TRBD2. The V and J ends lost 2 bases and 7 bases, in that order; junction bases with no gene match: 4. The germline V gene encodes CDR1 SGHAT and CDR2 FQNNGV. This CDR3 region has 14 residues. CDR3 coding DNA: TGTGCCAGCAGCTTAAGCGGGAGTATGAATGAGCAGTTCTTC. Translated, it gives CASSLSGSMNEQFF.

About this clonotype: Being one base from a much bigger clone, this may be a read error. The gene calls are TRBV12-3 or TRBV12-4 and TRBJ2-3; 8 nucleotides line up with TRBD2. The CDR3 extends over 15 amino acids. V trimming: 6 bases; J trimming: 4 bases; junction bases outside the gene matches: 9. The CDR3 region is CASSPDGGDSDTQYF. CDR3 coding DNA: TGTGCCAGCAGCCCTGACGGGGGGGATTCAGATACGCAGTATTTT.

This clonotype was seen repeatedly, ten times or more. The rearrangement joins TRBV15 to TRBJ2-7, with D hard to call. The CDR3 length is 14 residues. Trimming shortened V by 4 bases and J by 1 base, and 11 bases separated the two germline ends. Looked up from germline, CDR1 is LNHNV and CDR2 is YYDKDF (reference sequence). CDR3: CATSTTVHSYEQYF. For the CDR3, the DNA is TGTGCCACCAGCACAACAGTACATTCCTACGAGCAGTACTTC.

Of note for this clonotype: A read error may explain this, as a much larger clone is one base away. The rearrangement joins TRBV6-2 or TRBV6-3 to TRBJ2-1; 11 bases map to TRBD2. The J call is doubtful: the DNA matches TRBJ2-7 better. This CDR3 contains 14 residues. CDR1 and CDR2 from the germline V gene are MNHEY and SVGEGT. The CDR3 coding sequence is TGTGCCAGCAGTTGGGAACTAGCGGGAGTTGAGCAGTACTTC. The encoded protein is CASSWELAGVEQYF.

The chain combines TRBV7-2 with TRBJ2-1, with 10 nucleotides matching TRBD2. CDR1 is SGHTA and CDR2 is FQGNSA in the germline V gene. Trimming took 1 base from V and 9 from J; bases not matched to a gene: 6. CDR3 size: 15 residues. The CDR3 here is CASSLVLSGRSEQFF. The CDR3 nucleotides read TGTGCCAGCAGCTTAGTGCTTAGCGGGAGGAGTGAGCAGTTCTTC.

This chain uses TRBV28 with TRBJ1-2; TRBD1 might be the D (5 bases). Germline loops: CDR1 MDHEN, CDR2 SYDVKM. This CDR3 is built from 12 residues. Between the trimmed V and J ends, which lost 6 bases and 4 bases, there was a span of 9 bases. CDR3 residues: CASRDKLYGYTF. CDR3 DNA: TGTGCCAGCAGGGACAAACTCTATGGCTACACCTTC.

V usage is TRBV20-1 and J usage is TRBJ1-5, with D uncertain. The germline V and J ends were trimmed by 5 bases and 16 bases, with 21 bases remaining between them. Germline V gene data show CDR1 as DFQATT and CDR2 as SNEGSKA (reference sequence). CDR3 size: 12 residues. In nucleotides, the CDR3 is TGCAGTGCTCTGGAGGGAGGTCTAGGTTTTCATTTT. Translation: CSALEGGLGFHF.

This chain joins TRBV4-3 and TRBJ2-3, with D hard to call. The V gene lost 1 base and the J gene lost 3 bases, with 11 bases spanning the gap. This CDR3 comprises 15 residues. Germline CDR1 reads LGHNA; CDR2 reads YSLEER. CDR3 amino acids: CASSQAGLVTDTQYF. The CDR3 DNA is TGCGCCAGCAGCCAAGCGGGTTTGGTAACAGATACGCAGTATTTT.

The chain recombines TRBV7-2 with TRBJ2-1; 12 bases align to TRBD2. J lost 15 bases, V lost 4 bases, and 7 bases had no gene match. Germline V lookup: CDR1 SGHTA, CDR2 FQGNSA. The CDR3 consists of 13 residues. The CDR3 nucleotides read TGTGCCAGCAGCTCCACTAGCGGGAGGTGGCTGTTCTTC. Protein: CASSSTSGRWLFF.